The rows below give T cell receptor beta chains drawn from one sample of a study of CD8 T cells in ankylosing spondylitis. From the 5' RACE reads, TCRdb called clonotypes with MiXCR, one entry per CDR3 protein. The profile shows approximately 140,000 distinct CDR3 sequences, about a sixth of them singletons. Specimen: blood, either unsorted or a sorted T cell fraction (not recorded which). The receptor set was obtained from a male donor with ankylosing spondylitis. CDR3s include the opening cysteine and the closing phenylalanine or tryptophan. Fields, in order: V gene, clone size, CDR3 protein. Clone size appears in some rows only: once, few, many, or a class for an expanded clone.

TRBV29-1 | . | CSLQDSACGELFF
TRBV19 | . | CASSIGLAGQETQYF
TRBV24-1 | many | CATSPGTSVTGELFF
TRBV6-5 | . | CASSYGTGSIDTQYF
TRBV5-1 | . | CASSYGGAHTEAFF
TRBV5-1 | . | CASSLAGLAGDREQYF
TRBV28 | . | CASSPGEGLPKNIQYF
TRBV28 | few | CASSTRTRPYEQYF
TRBV5-5 | few | CASSLGYRGSQPQHF
TRBV29-1 | many | CSVTRPPSTDTQYF
TRBV5-6 | . | CASSLMVDSDTGELFF
TRBV2 | few | CASNGVSYEQYF
TRBV20-1 | . | CSARGVSSYEQYF
TRBV20-1 | many | CSARGLAGNDEQFF
TRBV30 | . | CAWMAGVYEQYF
TRBV15 | . | CATSRDKGATGYTF
TRBV27 | . | CASSPLSNQPQHF
TRBV5-1 | many | CASSPGGTEAFF